These 32 T cell receptor beta chains came from one sample sequenced in a study of cytomegalovirus exposure and HLA in healthy donors. Primers for the PCR totalled 60 Vbeta and 13 Jbeta. The method was immunoSEQ multiplex PCR; TCRdb's version includes in-frame clones alone and lacks a portion of them. The data hold tens of thousands of clones, with roughly 76% observed a single time. Material for sequencing was PBMCs. These receptor sequences come from a woman between 25 and 40 years old in good health and CMV-seropositive.

CDR3 DNA sequence: TGTGCCAGCAGCAGACGTGGAGAAGATACGCAGTATTTT. Its translation: CASSRRGEDTQYF. The chain recombines TRBV7-9 with TRBJ2-3, with D uncertain. The V gene lost 5 bases and the J gene lost 5 bases, with 11 bases spanning the gap. The CDR3 is made up of 13 amino acids. Germline values: CDR1 SEHNR, CDR2 FQNEAQ (reference sequence).

The chain couples TRBV7-2 to TRBJ1-2, with TRBD1 matching 10 bases. Germline V CDR1 and CDR2: SGHTA, FQGNSA. CDR3 length: 14 amino acids. The V and J ends lost 5 bases and 7 bases, in that order; junction bases with no gene match: 7. The CDR3 bases are TGTGCCAGCAGCCTCCGACAGGGGGCAGGTGGCTACACCTTC. Translating it yields CASSLRQGAGGYTF.

The chain recombines TRBV18 with TRBJ1-2; TRBD1 matches 7 bases. The CDR3 sequence is 13 residues long. V lost 8 bases to trimming and J lost 2 bases; unmatched junction nucleotides: 5. Germline lookup yields CDR1 KGHSH and CDR2 LQKENI. DNA of the CDR3: TGTGCCAGCACCTCGACAGGGAACTATGGCTACACCTTC. Translating it yields CASTSTGNYGYTF.

The chain combines TRBV19 with TRBJ1-5, with TRBD1 matching over 7 bases. Germline CDR1 LNHDA, CDR2 SQIVND (reference sequence). V shed 7 bases and J 3 bases; nucleotides not matched to a gene: 9. This CDR3 is 15 amino acids long. Here the CDR3 DNA reads TGTGCCAGTACCGGGGCACAGGGGCTCAATCAGCCCCAGCATTTT. Translated, it gives CASTGAQGLNQPQHF.

This clone has just a few counts. The gene calls are TRBV5-5 and TRBJ1-1, with TRBD1 matching 7 bases. V was clipped by 4 bases and J by 7 bases; unmatched bases: 19. CDR1 and CDR2 (germline): SGHKS, YYEKEE (reference sequence). This CDR3 spans 17 amino acids. The CDR3 loop is CASSIGTDSQGLNEAFF. In DNA form, the CDR3 reads TGTGCCAGCAGCATTGGGACAGATAGTCAGGGACTTAATGAAGCTTTCTTT.

The chain recombines TRBV6-1 with TRBJ1-2; maybe TRBD1 (5 bases). This CDR3 is 14 amino acids long. Trimming removed 0 bases from V and 3 bases from J, with 8 bases in between. The germline CDR1 and CDR2 sequences are MNHNS and SASEGT. The CDR3 reads CASSEAREDYGYTF. DNA for the CDR3: TGTGCCAGCAGTGAAGCCAGGGAGGACTATGGCTACACCTTC.

DNA for the CDR3: TGTGCCAGCAGTGACTCGGGCGGGGGGGCCGTAGATACGCAGTATTTT. This codes for CASSDSGGGAVDTQYF. The genes are TRBV6-4 and TRBJ2-3; 9 bases map to TRBD2. The CDR3 sequence is 16 residues long. Germline V gives CDR1 MRHNA, CDR2 SNTAGT. The V and J ends lost 0 bases and 5 bases, in that order; junction bases with no gene match: 6.

The chain combines TRBV28 with TRBJ1-2, with 7 bases aligning to TRBD1. The CDR3 sequence is 16 residues long. The ends lost 6 bases at V and 5 bases at J; junction bases unmatched: 15. Germline values: CDR1 MDHEN, CDR2 SYDVKM. The DNA for the CDR3 is TGTGCCAGCAGCCGAGGGGGCGGGGCGGCCCCTTATGGCTACACCTTC. This sequence encodes CASSRGGGAAPYGYTF.

V gene TRBV7-6 combines with J gene TRBJ1-1; TRBD1 matches 9 bases. V lost 5 bases and J lost 0; bases outside the gene matches: 13. There are 18 residues in the CDR3. Germline V CDR1 and CDR2: SGHVS, FNYEAQ. CDR3 sequence: CASSLQQGASGMNTEAFF. CDR3 coding DNA: TGTGCCAGCAGCCTACAACAGGGGGCATCGGGGATGAACACTGAAGCTTTCTTT.

This clone showed up just a few times. The chain uses TRBV7-9 and TRBJ1-4, with TRBD1 identical over 8 bases. Germline V lookup: CDR1 SEHNR, CDR2 FQNEAQ (reference sequence). V was pared by 4 bases and J by 4 bases, with 5 bases of the junction left unmatched. This CDR3 has 15 residues. The CDR3, as DNA: TGTGCCAGCAGCTCCTACAGGGGGGATAATGAAAAACTGTTTTTT. Protein sequence: CASSSYRGDNEKLFF.

Only a few counts were recorded for this clone. This chain joins TRBV11-2 and TRBJ2-3; a weak D match, TRBD2 (6 bases). There are 18 residues in the CDR3. The V and J ends lost 0 bases and 5 bases respectively, with 21 bases between them. Per germline, CDR1 SGHAT and CDR2 FQNNGV. This CDR3 is CASSLEPMGRGGLDTQYF. The CDR3 DNA reads TGTGCCAGCAGCTTAGAGCCTATGGGGCGGGGAGGTTTAGATACGCAGTATTTT.

This chain uses TRBV7-9 with TRBJ2-5; D is possibly TRBD2 (5 bases). Germline V lookup: CDR1 SEHNR, CDR2 FQNEAQ (reference sequence). The V gene lost 1 base and the J gene lost 2 bases, with 11 bases spanning the gap. The CDR3 is made up of 15 amino acids. The CDR3 coding sequence is TGTGCCAGCAGCTTAGACCCGCTAGCACAAGAGACCCAGTACTTC. This codes for CASSLDPLAQETQYF.

The chain uses TRBV6-1 and TRBJ2-7; 7 bases match TRBD1. V lost 9 bases to trimming and J lost 7 bases; unmatched junction nucleotides: 9. Per the germline V gene, CDR1 is MNHNS and CDR2 is SASEGT. The CDR3 consists of 12 residues. CDR3 amino acids: CASLDRPREQYF. Here the CDR3 DNA reads TGTGCCAGTCTGGACAGGCCGCGGGAGCAGTACTTC.

CDR3 residues: CASSVGLAGTGTQYF. Here the CDR3 DNA reads TGTGCCAGCAGCGTGGGACTAGCGGGGACCGGTACGCAGTATTTT. The chain carries TRBV9 and TRBJ2-3, with 13 positions matching TRBD2. The CDR3 runs to 15 residues. Germline V gene lookup returns CDR1 SGDLS and CDR2 YYNGEE. V lost 2 bases, J lost 8 bases, and 5 bases stayed unmatched.

This clone was found a few times. V and J are TRBV6-6 and TRBJ2-7, with D tentatively TRBD1 (6 bases). The CDR3 is made up of 15 amino acids. Per germline, CDR1 MNHNY and CDR2 SVGAGI (reference sequence). Trimming left V 8 bases short and J 5 bases short, with 22 bases between. DNA for the CDR3: TGTGCCAGCTCCACTCTGACAGGCCCCGGGAACGAGCAGTACTTC. This codes for CASSTLTGPGNEQYF.

The CDR3 protein is CATSRGGAEGGYTF. DNA of the CDR3: TGTGCCACCAGCAGAGGCGGGGCAGAGGGGGGCTACACCTTC. The chain combines TRBV15 with TRBJ1-2; D might be TRBD1 (5 bases). CDR3 length: 14 residues. Germline CDR1 LNHNV, CDR2 YYDKDF (reference sequence). The V and J ends lost 1 base and 8 bases respectively, with 14 bases between them.

The genes are TRBV7-6 and TRBJ1-3; 12 positions match TRBD1. This CDR3 spans 17 amino acids. CDR1 SGHVS and CDR2 FNYEAQ come from the germline V gene. J lost 2 bases, V lost 4 bases, and 6 bases had no gene match. In nucleotides, the CDR3 is TGTGCCAGCAGCTCATTACGGGACAGGGGGCCTGGAAACACCATATATTTT. This sequence encodes CASSSLRDRGPGNTIYF.

The V call is TRBV7-2, the J call TRBJ2-7; a weak D match, TRBD2 (6 bases). V dropped 3 bases and J dropped 6 bases, with 15 bases sitting between them. Germline-derived CDR1 and CDR2 are SGHTA and FQGNSA. This CDR3 region has 14 residues. CDR3 amino acids: CASSFLPGSGEQYF. The CDR3 nucleotides are TGTGCCAGCAGCTTCCTACCCGGGAGTGGCGAGCAGTACTTC.

The gene calls are TRBV6-1 and TRBJ1-5; D is unclear. Germline V gene lookup returns CDR1 MNHNS and CDR2 SASEGT. The CDR3 runs to 14 residues. V was trimmed by 5 bases and J by 3 bases, leaving 11 bases between them. The CDR3 DNA reads as TGTGCCAGCAGTAGCACTGGTCCCAATCAGCCCCAGCATTTT. Its translation: CASSSTGPNQPQHF.

This CDR3 reads CASSRASLLAGRTDTQYF. CDR3 DNA sequence: TGTGCCAGCAGCCGCGCAAGCCTTCTAGCGGGGCGCACAGATACGCAGTATTTT. The V and J genes are TRBV4-2 and TRBJ2-3, with 9 bases identical to TRBD2. CDR3 size: 18 residues. The germline gives CDR1 LGHNA, CDR2 YNFKEQ. Trimming at V came to 4 bases and at J to 1 base, leaving 12 bases not matched to a gene.

This clone was counted a single time. This sequence joins TRBV5-1 and TRBJ1-1; D is perhaps TRBD1 (5 bases). This CDR3 has 14 amino acids. Germline loops: CDR1 SGHRS, CDR2 YFSETQ. V was shortened by 1 base and J by 6 bases, with 13 bases between the two germline ends. CDR3 protein: CASSLSQVGAEAFF. The CDR3 DNA sequence: TGCGCCAGCAGCTTGTCACAGGTTGGGGCTGAAGCTTTCTTT.

This rearrangement joins TRBV28 to TRBJ2-1, with a tentative D call TRBD2 (6 bases). The germline CDR1 and CDR2 sequences are MDHEN and SYDVKM. Trimming shortened V by 7 bases and J by 4 bases, and 26 bases separated the two germline ends. This CDR3 has 18 residues. CDR3 protein: CASNEPGEARPPYNEQFF. Written as DNA, the CDR3 is TGTGCCAGCAACGAGCCTGGGGAGGCTAGACCCCCTTACAATGAGCAGTTCTTC.

This clone was detected a few times. This rearrangement joins TRBV18 to TRBJ1-5, with D tentatively TRBD1 (5 bases). Trimming removed 4 bases from V and 1 base from J, with 17 bases in between. CDR3 length equals 17 residues. Germline V gene lookup returns CDR1 KGHSH and CDR2 LQKENI. As DNA, the CDR3 is TGTGCCAGCTCACTAGGTTCAGGGAAAGGCAGCAATCAGCCCCAGCATTTT. This gives the protein CASSLGSGKGSNQPQHF.

This chain links TRBV28 with TRBJ2-1; 14 bases fit TRBD2. CDR1 and CDR2 from the germline V gene are MDHEN and SYDVKM. Germline trimming cut 2 bases from V and 1 base from J; bases unmatched to any gene: 13. The CDR3 runs 21 residues. DNA of the CDR3: TGTGCCAGCAGTTTAACGGTTCACTTGACTAGCGGGAGGGCTTCCTACAATGAGCAGTTCTTC. Its protein product is CASSLTVHLTSGRASYNEQFF.

The chain is built from TRBV6-1 and TRBJ2-2, with 9 positions matching TRBD1. The CDR3 consists of 15 residues. Germline lookup yields CDR1 MNHNS and CDR2 SASEGT. V gave up 3 bases and J gave up 4 bases; unmatched junction bases: 3. The CDR3 loop is CASSDRDRVTGELFF. In DNA, the CDR3 is TGTGCCAGCAGTGACCGGGACAGGGTCACCGGGGAGCTGTTTTTT.

The chain employs TRBV10-3 and TRBJ2-7; TRBD1 might be the D (6 bases). Germline CDR1 is ENHRY and CDR2 is SYGVKD. This CDR3 comprises 16 residues. Deletions cut 5 bases from V and 3 bases from J, with 20 bases between. The CDR3 DNA reads TGTGCCATCAGTTCCTCCCTGGCAGGGGAAAACTACGAGCAGTACTTC. It is translated as CAISSSLAGENYEQYF.

The chain carries TRBV19 and TRBJ2-7; D perhaps matches TRBD2 (5 bases). The V end lost 5 bases, the J end lost 9 bases, and 20 bases lay between the germline ends. Germline V gene data show CDR1 as LNHDA and CDR2 as SQIVND (reference sequence). CDR3 length: 14 amino acids. The CDR3 DNA is TGTGCCAGTAGTCCTCCGGGAAACATACGAGGGCAGTACTTC. Residues: CASSPPGNIRGQYF.

The V and J genes are TRBV7-3 and TRBJ2-3, with D perhaps TRBD2 (7 bases). The length of the CDR3 is 15 residues. Germline CDR1 is SGHTA and CDR2 is FQGTGA. V was pared by 5 bases and J by 3 bases, with 15 bases between. The CDR3 protein is CASSLVGGPTDTQYF. CDR3 sequence (DNA): TGTGCCAGCAGCCTAGTGGGGGGGCCGACAGATACGCAGTATTTT.

The gene calls are TRBV28 and TRBJ2-3; TRBD2 matches 8 bases. CDR3 length: 15 residues. CDR1 and CDR2 (germline): MDHEN, SYDVKM. Unmatched junction bases numbered 9, after V lost 5 bases and J lost 5 bases. In nucleotides, the CDR3 is TGTGCCAGCAGTCCAGGCGGGGGGTCTGGAGATACGCAGTATTTT. Amino acids: CASSPGGGSGDTQYF.

This chain uses TRBV30 with TRBJ1-2; D remains ambiguous. The CDR3 totals 14 residues. Trimming shortened V by 0 bases and J by 2 bases, and 10 bases separated the two germline ends. CDR1 GTSNPN and CDR2 SVGIG come from the germline V gene (reference sequence). CDR3 residues: CAWSVKQLNYGYTF. CDR3 coding DNA: TGTGCCTGGAGTGTTAAACAGCTCAACTATGGCTACACCTTC.

The genes are TRBV27 and TRBJ1-2; possibly TRBD1 for D (5 bases). The CDR3 contains 16 residues. V was clipped by 6 bases and J by 8 bases, with 25 bases between them. Germline V gene data show CDR1 as MNHEY and CDR2 as SMNVEV (reference sequence). CDR3 in amino acids: CASSPISWGGEDGYTF. DNA for the CDR3: TGTGCCAGCAGCCCTATCTCCTGGGGGGGAGAGGACGGCTACACCTTC.

About this clone: The junction shows a germline mismatch at one end, possibly a read error. J is TRBJ1-4 and V is TRBV10-2; tentatively, D is TRBD1 (6 bases). Germline values: CDR1 WSHSY, CDR2 SAAADI. The CDR3 contains 16 residues. CDR3 nucleotides: TGCGCCCGCAGTGATAGGGGGGGCCCAACTAATGAAAAACTGTTTTTT. Its translation is CARSDRGGPTNEKLFF.